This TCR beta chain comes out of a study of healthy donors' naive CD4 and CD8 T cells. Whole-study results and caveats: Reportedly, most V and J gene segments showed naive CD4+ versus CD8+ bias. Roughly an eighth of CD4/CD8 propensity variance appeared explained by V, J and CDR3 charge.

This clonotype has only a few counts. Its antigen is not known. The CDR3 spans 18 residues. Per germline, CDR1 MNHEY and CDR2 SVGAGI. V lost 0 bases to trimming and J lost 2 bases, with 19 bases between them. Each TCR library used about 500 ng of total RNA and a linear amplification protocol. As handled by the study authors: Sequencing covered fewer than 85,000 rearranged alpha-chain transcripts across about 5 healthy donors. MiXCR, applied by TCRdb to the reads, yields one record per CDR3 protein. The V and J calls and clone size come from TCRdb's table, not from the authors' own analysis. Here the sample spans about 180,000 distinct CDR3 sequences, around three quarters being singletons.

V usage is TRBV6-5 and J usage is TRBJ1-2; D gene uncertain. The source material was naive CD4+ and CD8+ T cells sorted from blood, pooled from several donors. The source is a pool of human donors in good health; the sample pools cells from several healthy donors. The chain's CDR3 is CASSYSINVADRNYGYTF. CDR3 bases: TGTGCCAGCAGTTACTCGATAAATGTGGCAGACCGAAACTATGGCTACACCTTC.